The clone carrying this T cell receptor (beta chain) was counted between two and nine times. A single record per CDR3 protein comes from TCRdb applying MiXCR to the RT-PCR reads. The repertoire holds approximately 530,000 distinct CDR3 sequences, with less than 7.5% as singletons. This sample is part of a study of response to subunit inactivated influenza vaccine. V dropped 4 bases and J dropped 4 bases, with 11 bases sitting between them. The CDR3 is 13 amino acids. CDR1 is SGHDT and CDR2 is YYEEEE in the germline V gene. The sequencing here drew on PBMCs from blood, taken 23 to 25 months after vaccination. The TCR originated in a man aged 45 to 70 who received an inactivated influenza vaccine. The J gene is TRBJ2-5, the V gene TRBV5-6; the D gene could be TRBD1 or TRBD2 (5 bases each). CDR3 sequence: CASSQGPGETQYF. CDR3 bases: TGTGCCAGCAGCCAGGGACCCGGAGAGACCCAGTACTTC.